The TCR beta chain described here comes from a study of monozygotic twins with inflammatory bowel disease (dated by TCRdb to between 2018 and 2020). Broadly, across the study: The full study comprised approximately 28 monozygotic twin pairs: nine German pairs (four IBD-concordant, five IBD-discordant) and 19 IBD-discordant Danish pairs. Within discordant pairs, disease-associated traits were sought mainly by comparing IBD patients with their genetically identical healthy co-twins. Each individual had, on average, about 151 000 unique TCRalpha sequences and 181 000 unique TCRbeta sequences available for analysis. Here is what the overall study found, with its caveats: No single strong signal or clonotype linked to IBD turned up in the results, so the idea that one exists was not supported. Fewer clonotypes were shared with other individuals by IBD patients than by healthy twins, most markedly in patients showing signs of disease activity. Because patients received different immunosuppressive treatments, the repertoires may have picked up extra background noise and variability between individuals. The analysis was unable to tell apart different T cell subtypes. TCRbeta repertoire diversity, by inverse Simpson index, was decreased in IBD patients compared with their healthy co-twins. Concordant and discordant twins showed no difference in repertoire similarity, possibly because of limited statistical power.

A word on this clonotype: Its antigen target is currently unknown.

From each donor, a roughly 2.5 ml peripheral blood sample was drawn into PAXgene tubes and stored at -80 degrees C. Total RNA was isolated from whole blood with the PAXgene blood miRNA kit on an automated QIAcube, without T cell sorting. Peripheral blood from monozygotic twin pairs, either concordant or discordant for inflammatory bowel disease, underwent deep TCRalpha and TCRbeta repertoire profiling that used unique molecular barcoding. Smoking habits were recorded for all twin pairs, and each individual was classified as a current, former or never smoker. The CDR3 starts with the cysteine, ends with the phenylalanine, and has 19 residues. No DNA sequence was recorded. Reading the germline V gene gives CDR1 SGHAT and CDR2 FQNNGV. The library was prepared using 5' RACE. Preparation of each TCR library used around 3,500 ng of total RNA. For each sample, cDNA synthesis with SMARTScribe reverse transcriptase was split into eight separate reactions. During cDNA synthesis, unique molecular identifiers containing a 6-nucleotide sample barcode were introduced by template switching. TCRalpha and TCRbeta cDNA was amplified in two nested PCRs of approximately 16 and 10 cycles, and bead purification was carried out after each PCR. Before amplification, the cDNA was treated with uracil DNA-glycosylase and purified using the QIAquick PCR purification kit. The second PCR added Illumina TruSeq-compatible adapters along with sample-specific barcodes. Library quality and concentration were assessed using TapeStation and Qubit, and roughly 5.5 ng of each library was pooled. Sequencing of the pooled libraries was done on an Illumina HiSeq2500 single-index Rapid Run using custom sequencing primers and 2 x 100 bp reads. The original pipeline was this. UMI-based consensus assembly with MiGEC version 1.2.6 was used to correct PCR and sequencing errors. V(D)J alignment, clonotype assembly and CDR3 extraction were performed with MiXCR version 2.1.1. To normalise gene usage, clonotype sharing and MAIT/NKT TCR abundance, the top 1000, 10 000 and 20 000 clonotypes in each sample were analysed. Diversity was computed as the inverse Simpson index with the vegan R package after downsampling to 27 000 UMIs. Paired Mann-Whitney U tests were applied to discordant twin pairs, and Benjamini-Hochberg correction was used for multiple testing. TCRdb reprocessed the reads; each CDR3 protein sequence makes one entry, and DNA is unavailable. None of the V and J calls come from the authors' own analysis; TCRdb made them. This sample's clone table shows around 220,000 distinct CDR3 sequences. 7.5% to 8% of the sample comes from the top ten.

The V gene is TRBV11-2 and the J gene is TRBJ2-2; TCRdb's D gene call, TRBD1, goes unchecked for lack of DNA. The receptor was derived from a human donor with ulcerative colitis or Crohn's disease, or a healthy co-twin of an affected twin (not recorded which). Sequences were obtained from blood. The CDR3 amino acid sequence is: CASSPQGRGVISNTGELFF.